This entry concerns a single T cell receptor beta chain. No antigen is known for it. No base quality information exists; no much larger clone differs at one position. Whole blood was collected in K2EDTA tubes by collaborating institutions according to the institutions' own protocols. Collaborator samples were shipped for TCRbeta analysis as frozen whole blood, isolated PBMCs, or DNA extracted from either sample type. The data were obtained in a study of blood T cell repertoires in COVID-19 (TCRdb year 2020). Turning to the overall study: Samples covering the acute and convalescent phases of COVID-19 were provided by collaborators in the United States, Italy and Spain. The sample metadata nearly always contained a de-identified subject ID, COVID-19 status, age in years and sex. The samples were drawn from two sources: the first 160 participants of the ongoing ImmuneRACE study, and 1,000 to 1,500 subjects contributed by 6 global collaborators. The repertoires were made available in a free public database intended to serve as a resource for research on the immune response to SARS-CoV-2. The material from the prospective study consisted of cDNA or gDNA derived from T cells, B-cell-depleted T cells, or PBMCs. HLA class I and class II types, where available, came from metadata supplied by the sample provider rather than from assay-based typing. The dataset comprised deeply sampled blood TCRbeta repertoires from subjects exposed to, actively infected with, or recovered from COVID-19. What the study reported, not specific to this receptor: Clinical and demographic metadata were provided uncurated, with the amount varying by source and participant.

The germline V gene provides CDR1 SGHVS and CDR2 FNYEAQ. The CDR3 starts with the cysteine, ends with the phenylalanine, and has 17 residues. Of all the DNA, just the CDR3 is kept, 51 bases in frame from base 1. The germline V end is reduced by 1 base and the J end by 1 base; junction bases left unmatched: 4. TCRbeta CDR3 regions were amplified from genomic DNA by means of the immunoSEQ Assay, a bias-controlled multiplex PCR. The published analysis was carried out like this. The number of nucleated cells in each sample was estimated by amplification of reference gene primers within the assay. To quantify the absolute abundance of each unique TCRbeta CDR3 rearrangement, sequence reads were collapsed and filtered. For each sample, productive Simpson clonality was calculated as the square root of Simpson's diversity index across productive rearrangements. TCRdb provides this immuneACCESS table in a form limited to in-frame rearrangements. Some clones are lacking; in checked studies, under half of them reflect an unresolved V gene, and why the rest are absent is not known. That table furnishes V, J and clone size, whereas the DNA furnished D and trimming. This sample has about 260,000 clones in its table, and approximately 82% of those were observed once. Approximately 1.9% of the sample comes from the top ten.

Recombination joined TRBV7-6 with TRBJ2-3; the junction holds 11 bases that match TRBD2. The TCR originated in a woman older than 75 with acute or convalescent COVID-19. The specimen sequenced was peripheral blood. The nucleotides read TGTGCCAGCAGCTTAGAAACTAGCGGGGGCGGCACAGATACGCAGTATTTT. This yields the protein CASSLETSGGGTDTQYF.